This paragraph covers one T cell receptor beta chain sequence. Its binding antigen is unknown. Base qualities are not at hand, and no much larger clone is one base apart. V drops 3 bases and J drops 5 bases, leaving 13 bases in between. The CDR3 measures 14 amino acids from cysteine to phenylalanine. The DNA shown is the 42-base CDR3, in frame from base 1. Taken from the germline V gene (reference sequence), the CDR1 and CDR2 loops are MNHEY and SMNVEV. The library was built by means of the immunoSEQ multiplex PCR assay. Rearranged TCR beta chain sequences were amplified using the hsTCRB Kit according to the manufacturer's protocol. TCRB libraries were sequenced on an Illumina MiSeq. Per the authors' processing: The kit vendor's proprietary platform handled demultiplexing, trimming and gene mapping. The source is immuneACCESS, and TCRdb retained only in-frame sequences with V and J called. Part of the clones is not carried over; for the studies checked, unresolved V genes explain less than half of this, and the remainder is unexplained. The V and J calls and the clone size are those of that table, but D and trimming were determined from the DNA. The sample profile shows around 41,000 clones; around 91% of them were found once. Roughly 1.5% of the sample is held by the ten biggest clonotypes.

The sample is drawn from a study of a mutant IDH1 vaccine in newly diagnosed glioma (dated by TCRdb to the early 2020s). Regarding the research as a whole: Vaccination started 4-6 weeks after radiotherapy alone, or was given together with temozolomide cycles in the groups whose treatment included chemotherapy. Of the 30 to 35 treated patients, about 62% were male and about 40% were female, and a mean age of around 40 years was recorded. Before enrollment, patients had received standard therapy of radiotherapy alone, temozolomide alone, or radiochemotherapy with temozolomide; most received the combination. Visit V12 was the week-35 safety follow-up and visit V13 was the week-47 end of study. Peripheral blood was drawn at six visits: V03 (baseline), V05, V07, V10, V12 and V13. For exploratory analyses, longitudinal TCRB deep sequencing was carried out in approximately 25 treated patients wherever samples were available.

The research as a whole found: PBMC samples for TCRB deep sequencing were selected based on availability. It was noted by the authors that analyses of patient blood samples could not be reproduced owing to sample limitations. No apparent relationship was observed between pseudoprogression and alterations in the top peripheral T cell clonotypes detected by TCRB sequencing. Vaccine-induced immune responses across multiple MHC alleles were detected in approximately 94% of patients.

The time point tag for this specimen amounts to: week 35, safety follow-up. Each vaccine dose, consisting of 300 ug of a 20-mer mutant IDH1 peptide in Montanide, was administered subcutaneously with topical imiquimod. Patients were given eight vaccinations, in weeks 1, 3, 5, 7, 11, 15, 19 and 23, which matched visits V03 through V10. The donors had newly diagnosed IDH1-mutant astrocytomas of WHO grade 3 or 4 that showed loss of nuclear ATRX. The samples were drawn from NOA16, a multicentre, single-arm, open-label phase I trial in Germany that tested a mutant IDH1 peptide vaccine in humans for the first time. Genomic DNA for TCRB sequencing was isolated from EDTA blood with the DNeasy Blood and Tissue Kit.

This receptor was obtained from a man between 40 and 49 years old with glioma. Sequencing was performed on PBMCs, taken from a glioma patient whose treatment included an IDH1 peptide vaccine. Rearrangement joined TRBV27 to TRBJ1-1; TRBD1 is perhaps the D gene, given 6 matching bases. The nucleotides are TGTGCCAGCAGTTTTGAGGGGGGGCGGACTGAAGCTTTCTTT. Protein translation: CASSFEGGRTEAFF.